A single sample is the source of the 21 T cell receptor beta chains below, sequenced in a study of cytomegalovirus exposure and HLA in healthy donors. PCR involved 60 Vbeta and 13 Jbeta primers. Assay: immunoSEQ multiplex PCR; the TCRdb copy retains only in-frame clones and omits some. The sample holds roughly 150,000 clones, roughly four fifths seen once. The sequencing sample was made of PBMCs. Source of these receptors: a woman between 18 and 30 years old in good health and CMV-seronegative.

The chain couples TRBV6-5 to TRBJ1-5; a possible D gene is TRBD1 (6 bases). Germline-derived CDR1 and CDR2 are MNHEY and SVGAGI. The ends were cut back, 6 bases at V and 0 bases at J, with 9 bases in the middle. This CDR3 comprises 14 residues. The DNA of the CDR3 is TGTGCCAGCAGCCAGGACAGTAGCAATCAGCCCCAGCATTTT. Its protein is CASSQDSSNQPQHF.

The chain combines TRBV11-2 with TRBJ1-2; TRBD1 agrees at 11 bases. The CDR3 totals 14 residues. Germline CDR1 SGHAT, CDR2 FQNNGV. Trimming cost V 5 bases and J 8 bases; bases outside gene matches: 7. For the CDR3, the DNA is TGTGCCAGCAGCCCAGGACAGGGGGCAAGGGGCTACACCTTC. It translates to CASSPGQGARGYTF.

The chain joins TRBV30 to TRBJ1-3; D gene unclear. The length of the CDR3 is 14 residues. The germline V gene encodes CDR1 GTSNPN and CDR2 SVGIG (reference sequence). Between the trimmed V and J ends, which lost 4 bases and 1 base, there was a span of 11 bases. CDR3 DNA: TGTGCCTGGACCCTCGTCCCTTCTGGAAACACCATATATTTT. Encoded protein: CAWTLVPSGNTIYF.

The V call is TRBV19, the J call TRBJ1-3; maybe TRBD1 (6 bases). Trimming removed 3 bases at V and 0 bases at J, with 12 bases between. Germline V gene data show CDR1 as LNHDA and CDR2 as SQIVND (reference sequence). The CDR3 extends over 16 amino acids. The chain's CDR3 is CASSMDSGISGNTIYF. The DNA for the CDR3 is TGTGCCAGTAGTATGGACAGCGGAATCTCTGGAAACACCATATATTTT.

The chain is built from TRBV18 and TRBJ1-5; TRBD1 is a possible D gene (6 bases). The CDR3 is 14 residues long. V dropped 6 bases and J dropped 4 bases, with 13 bases sitting between them. Germline V gene sequence: CDR1 KGHSH, CDR2 LQKENI. The CDR3 loop is CASSSGAVNQPQHF. The CDR3, as DNA: TGTGCCAGCTCCTCAGGGGCTGTAAATCAGCCCCAGCATTTT.

V usage is TRBV2 and J usage is TRBJ1-4; D is possibly TRBD1 (6 bases). Trimming took off 7 bases at V and 0 bases at J, with 12 bases between the two ends. CDR1 SNHLY and CDR2 FYNNEI come from the germline V gene. The CDR3 loop spans 15 amino acids. The CDR3: CASKDRTATNEKLFF. The CDR3 nucleotides read TGTGCCAGCAAGGACAGAACAGCAACTAATGAAAAACTGTTTTTT.

This clone was seen only once. V gene TRBV19 combines with J gene TRBJ2-3, with 10 nucleotides matching TRBD1. This CDR3 has 17 amino acids. V was clipped by 5 bases and J by 6 bases; unmatched bases: 14. The V gene's germline CDR1 is LNHDA and CDR2 SQIVND (reference sequence). The CDR3: CASSAFPGQGNGDTQYF. The CDR3 region has the DNA TGTGCCAGTAGTGCATTTCCGGGACAGGGGAATGGGGATACGCAGTATTTT.

A word on this clone: At one end, the junction sequence differs from germline, possibly due to a read error. J is TRBJ2-7 and V is TRBV7-9; 7 bases agree with TRBD1. This CDR3 region has 13 residues. Per germline, CDR1 SEHNR and CDR2 FQNEAQ (reference sequence). The CDR3 DNA is TGTTCCAGCAGCTTTGCAGGGGGATACGAGCAGTACTTC. Amino acid sequence: CSSSFAGGYEQYF.

The count of this clone is one. V is TRBV19 and J is TRBJ2-7; 8 bases are shared with TRBD1. Germline V lookup: CDR1 LNHDA, CDR2 SQIVND (reference sequence). The V gene end was trimmed by 3 bases and the J gene end by 4 bases; junction bases not matched to a gene: 11. The CDR3 is 16 amino acids. The DNA of the CDR3 is TGTGCCAGTAGTATGGATGGACAGGGAGGAGTTTACGAGCAGTACTTC. Protein product: CASSMDGQGGVYEQYF.

This clone came up once. The V and J genes are TRBV18 and TRBJ1-5; no reliable D call. The CDR3 length is 14 residues. V lost 3 bases and J lost 4, with 10 bases in between. Germline V lookup: CDR1 KGHSH, CDR2 LQKENI. As DNA, the CDR3 is TGTGCCAGCTCACCTGAGGCTTATAATCAGCCCCAGCATTTT. Its protein is CASSPEAYNQPQHF. Filled out from reference TRBV18 and TRBJ1-5, the complete variable domain reads NAGVMQNPRHLVRRRGQEARLRCSPMKGHSHVYWYRQLPEEGLKFMVYLQKENIIDESGMPKERFSAEFPKEGPSILRIQQVVRGDSAAYFCASSPEAYNQPQHFGDGTRLSIL.

This sequence joins TRBV5-6 and TRBJ1-2; a weak D match, TRBD1 (5 bases). This CDR3 has 15 amino acids. CDR1 and CDR2 (germline): SGHDT, YYEEEE. V was trimmed by 4 bases and J by 2 bases, leaving 15 bases between them. The CDR3 loop reads CASSPRDRVNYGYTF. The DNA of the CDR3 is TGTGCCAGCAGCCCGCGGGACCGAGTCAACTATGGCTACACCTTC.

The CDR3 DNA follows: TGTGCCAGCAGCTTAGCAGGGTGGGAAGCTTTCTTT. It specifies CASSLAGWEAFF. The chain carries TRBV11-2 and TRBJ1-1, with a tentative D call TRBD1 (5 bases). The V gene's germline CDR1 is SGHAT and CDR2 FQNNGV. There are 12 residues in the CDR3. V gave up 1 base and J gave up 8 bases, with 8 bases separating them.

This clone was seen only a few times. The chain combines TRBV5-4 with TRBJ2-2; TRBD2 matches at 10 bases. V shed 2 bases and J 1 base; nucleotides not matched to a gene: 8. The CDR3 loop spans 18 amino acids. CDR1 and CDR2 from the germline V gene are SGHNT and YYREEE (reference sequence). The CDR3 sequence is CASSFIVSSGGNTGELFF. CDR3 bases: TGTGCCAGCAGCTTTATCGTATCTAGCGGGGGGAACACCGGGGAGCTGTTTTTT.

This clone came up a few times. The V and J genes are TRBV5-1 and TRBJ2-3; 9 bases match TRBD2. Unmatched junction bases numbered 7, after V lost 1 base and J lost 1 base. CDR1 and CDR2 (germline): SGHRS, YFSETQ. The length of the CDR3 is 17 residues. CDR3 protein: CASSLLGVAGGTDTQYF. CDR3 coding DNA: TGCGCCAGCAGCTTGCTGGGCGTAGCGGGAGGCACAGATACGCAGTATTTT.

J is TRBJ1-4 and V is TRBV5-6, with D perhaps TRBD1 (5 bases). Germline V gives CDR1 SGHDT, CDR2 YYEEEE. This CDR3 has 17 residues. Trimming took off 2 bases at V and 4 bases at J, with 18 bases between the two ends. The CDR3 reads CASSLRGFGQSNEKLFF. The DNA of the CDR3 is TGTGCCAGCAGCTTAAGGGGTTTCGGACAAAGTAATGAAAAACTGTTTTTT.

The genes are TRBV25-1 and TRBJ2-7; D unresolved. There are 13 residues in the CDR3. Trimming pared 3 bases from V and 2 bases from J, leaving 8 bases between. Germline CDR1 reads MGHDK; CDR2 reads SYGVNS. The CDR3 DNA sequence: TGTGCCAGCAGTGACGCACTCACCTACGAGCAGTACTTC. Its protein product is CASSDALTYEQYF.

This clone was found once. The chain joins TRBV29-1 to TRBJ2-1, with TRBD1 matching 7 bases. V dropped 6 bases and J dropped 2; count of bases not matched to a gene: 16. Germline V CDR1 and CDR2: SQVTM, ANQGSEA. The CDR3 sequence is 17 residues long. Here the CDR3 DNA reads TGCAGCGTCCAAAGCACCTCACAGGGGAAGACCTACAATGAGCAGTTCTTC. Its protein is CSVQSTSQGKTYNEQFF.

This chain links TRBV7-2 with TRBJ2-5; 7 bases line up with TRBD2. Germline V CDR1 and CDR2: SGHTA, FQGNSA. The CDR3 length is 14 residues. V shed 0 bases and J 4 bases; nucleotides not matched to a gene: 2. CDR3 region: CASSLAGGRETQYF. In nucleotides, the CDR3 is TGTGCCAGCAGCTTAGCGGGAGGGCGAGAGACCCAGTACTTC. Full variable domain (remainder filled in from reference TRBV7-2 and TRBJ2-5): GAGVSQSPSNKVTEKGKDVELRCDPISGHTALYWYRQSLGQGLEFLIYFQGNSAPDKSGLPSDRFSAERTGGSVSTLTIQRTQQEDSAVYLCASSLAGGRETQYFGPGTRLLVL.

This clone occurred a few times. The chain carries TRBV15 and TRBJ1-1, with D uncertain. Germline CDR1 reads LNHNV; CDR2 reads YYDKDF (reference sequence). Deletions cut 8 bases from V and 0 bases from J, with 10 bases between. This CDR3 region has 13 residues. CDR3 in amino acids: CATGLEVNTEAFF. The CDR3 region has the DNA TGTGCCACCGGGTTGGAGGTGAACACTGAAGCTTTCTTT. Full variable domain (rest looked up from reference TRBV15 and TRBJ1-1): DAMVIQNPRYQVTQFGKPVTLSCSQTLNHNVMYWYQQKSSQAPKLLFHYYDKDFNNEADTPDNFQSRRPNTSFCFLDIRSPGLGDTAMYLCATGLEVNTEAFFGQGTRLTVV.

The gene calls are TRBV7-8 and TRBJ1-5, with no clear D. V lost 0 bases and J 4 bases, leaving 13 bases between the germline ends. The CDR3 is 16 residues long. Germline CDR1 and CDR2: SGHVS and FQNEAQ. Here the CDR3 DNA reads TGTGCCAGCAGCTTAGCTAGGCCTATCGGGAATCAGCCCCAGCATTTT. This codes for CASSLARPIGNQPQHF.

This clone was seen only once. V is TRBV29-1 and J is TRBJ2-2, with D perhaps TRBD1 (6 bases). CDR3 length: 11 amino acids. The germline V gene encodes CDR1 SQVTM and CDR2 ANQGSEA. CDR3 residues: CSAGQTGELFF. The CDR3 DNA reads as TGCAGTGCCGGACAGACCGGGGAGCTGTTTTTT.